This is a list of T cell receptor beta chains from one sample in a study of blood T cell repertoires in COVID-19. Repertoires were generated with immunoSEQ multiplex PCR, while TCRdb's copy carries only in-frame clones and drops some. The table lists 200,000 to 250,000 clones, 80% of them singletons. Specimen: peripheral blood. All receptors come from a woman between 65 and 79 years old with acute or convalescent COVID-19. Each CDR3 is given with its conserved first and last residue. The D gene is left open where the match is weak.

d_call: NA
cdr3_length: 13
v_call: TRBV18
cdr3_aa: CATSGTGANVLTF

d_call: NA
cdr3_length: 14
v_call: TRBV6-5
cdr3_aa: CASSYSGGGGGYTF

d_call: NA
cdr3_length: 17
v_call: TRBV2
cdr3_aa: CASSEAPVDTLPYEQYF

d_call: TRBD2
cdr3_length: 16
v_call: TRBV5-1
cdr3_aa: CASSHGLAANTGELFF

d_call: TRBD2
cdr3_length: 14
v_call: TRBV30
cdr3_aa: CAFGQGLAGVEQYF

d_call: NA
cdr3_length: 14
v_call: TRBV3-1/TRBV3-2
cdr3_aa: CASSQPGYANTIYF

d_call: NA
cdr3_length: 13
v_call: TRBV2
cdr3_aa: CASRLGTAGELFF

d_call: TRBD2
cdr3_length: 16
v_call: TRBV18
cdr3_aa: CASSPQRTSGGYEQYF

d_call: NA
cdr3_length: 14
v_call: TRBV2
cdr3_aa: CASSERAGPYGYTF

d_call: NA
cdr3_length: 15
v_call: TRBV27
cdr3_aa: CASSAPGQSTDTQYF

d_call: NA
cdr3_length: 15
v_call: TRBV7-2
cdr3_aa: CASSLIVSGPYEQYF

d_call: NA
cdr3_length: 15
v_call: TRBV18
cdr3_aa: CASSPDSVSGNTIYF

d_call: TRBD1
cdr3_length: 16
v_call: TRBV5-1
cdr3_aa: CASSAYRDRGQETQYF

d_call: NA
cdr3_length: 14
v_call: TRBV28
cdr3_aa: CASSLQGNSYEQYF

d_call: TRBD2
cdr3_length: 16
v_call: TRBV25-1
cdr3_aa: CASSSTTSATYNEQFF

d_call: NA
cdr3_length: 11
v_call: TRBV6-6
cdr3_aa: CATRGARGYTF

d_call: NA
cdr3_length: 13
v_call: TRBV19
cdr3_aa: CARARGAAEEAFF

d_call: NA
cdr3_length: 13
v_call: TRBV6-5
cdr3_aa: CASSVDRKNIQYF

d_call: NA
cdr3_length: 15
v_call: TRBV5-1
cdr3_aa: CASQGSELNTGELFF

d_call: TRBD2
cdr3_length: 17
v_call: TRBV11-2
cdr3_aa: CASSLLLAGGPYNEQFF

d_call: TRBD2
cdr3_length: 15
v_call: TRBV2
cdr3_aa: CASSGGLAEYNEQFF

d_call: TRBD2
cdr3_length: 13
v_call: TRBV2
cdr3_aa: CASSGTSSGEQFF

d_call: TRBD1
cdr3_length: 14
v_call: TRBV25-1
cdr3_aa: CASRTQGENSPLHF

d_call: NA
cdr3_length: 15
v_call: TRBV3-1/TRBV3-2
cdr3_aa: CASSQDTEGTDEQYF

d_call: TRBD2
cdr3_length: 14
v_call: TRBV3-1/TRBV3-2
cdr3_aa: CASSRGRASDTQYF

d_call: TRBD2
cdr3_length: 16
v_call: TRBV3-1/TRBV3-2
cdr3_aa: CASSQDWVLADNEQFF

d_call: TRBD2
cdr3_length: 17
v_call: TRBV24-1
cdr3_aa: CATSDNLAGDNTGELFF

d_call: NA
cdr3_length: 15
v_call: TRBV2
cdr3_aa: CASSASAPPGNTIYF

d_call: TRBD1
cdr3_length: 16
v_call: TRBV3-1/TRBV3-2
cdr3_aa: CASSRLGQGSTDTQYF

d_call: NA
cdr3_length: 14
v_call: TRBV19
cdr3_aa: CASSITARALEQYF

d_call: NA
cdr3_length: 12
v_call: TRBV15
cdr3_aa: CATSRDAGSQHF

d_call: TRBD2
cdr3_length: 14
v_call: TRBV15
cdr3_aa: CATSRGGDTGELFF

d_call: NA
cdr3_length: 13
v_call: TRBV18
cdr3_aa: CASSPTILWEQYF

d_call: TRBD1
cdr3_length: 14
v_call: TRBV5-5
cdr3_aa: CASSFRTGVPEQFF

d_call: NA
cdr3_length: 17
v_call: TRBV5-4
cdr3_aa: CASRRDPARAYNTEAFF

d_call: NA
cdr3_length: 13
v_call: TRBV5-1
cdr3_aa: CASSSEGHLGYTF

d_call: TRBD2
cdr3_length: 15
v_call: TRBV5-1
cdr3_aa: CASSLATSGSDTQYF

d_call: TRBD2
cdr3_length: 14
v_call: TRBV6-5
cdr3_aa: CASSYLGLVNEQFF

d_call: NA
cdr3_length: 15
v_call: TRBV4-1
cdr3_aa: CASSQNRDFSYEQYF

d_call: NA
cdr3_length: 14
v_call: TRBV19
cdr3_aa: CASNLGGTYNEQFF

d_call: TRBD1
cdr3_length: 19
v_call: TRBV5-1
cdr3_aa: CASSLTGQGALPNNSPLHF

d_call: TRBD2
cdr3_length: 16
v_call: TRBV7-2
cdr3_aa: CASSHGLAGGSYEQYF

d_call: TRBD1
cdr3_length: 15
v_call: TRBV7-2
cdr3_aa: CASSRDRGRVETQYF

d_call: TRBD2
cdr3_length: 15
v_call: TRBV5-1
cdr3_aa: CASSPGLAGYNEQFF

d_call: TRBD1
cdr3_length: 15
v_call: TRBV6-5
cdr3_aa: CASSYDRGAKNIQYF

d_call: NA
cdr3_length: 13
v_call: TRBV27
cdr3_aa: CASSWDTNYGYTF

d_call: NA
cdr3_length: 14
v_call: TRBV30
cdr3_aa: CAWKPTTGGEKLFF

d_call: TRBD1
cdr3_length: 14
v_call: TRBV19
cdr3_aa: CASSTRDRAKGAFF

d_call: TRBD1
cdr3_length: 16
v_call: TRBV5-1
cdr3_aa: CASSNGQGADKNIQYF

d_call: TRBD2
cdr3_length: 16
v_call: TRBV11-3
cdr3_aa: CASSAGLAGGTDTQYF

d_call: NA
cdr3_length: 12
v_call: TRBV29-1
cdr3_aa: CSVGDYSGGYTF

d_call: NA
cdr3_length: 13
v_call: TRBV6-5
cdr3_aa: CASSYQVRSPLHF

d_call: TRBD1
cdr3_length: 15
v_call: TRBV29-1
cdr3_aa: CSVGTGSAITGELFF

d_call: TRBD1
cdr3_length: 12
v_call: TRBV5-5
cdr3_aa: CASSWDRRGYTF

d_call: NA
cdr3_length: 16
v_call: TRBV3-1/TRBV3-2
cdr3_aa: CASSQTTTSSYNEQFF